The clone carrying this T cell receptor beta chain was seen only a few times. This specimen comes from a study of blood T cell repertoires in COVID-19. Study-level background: The samples span acute and convalescent COVID-19 from the United States, Italy and Spain.

The CDR3 has 17 residues. V was pared by 5 bases and J by 0 bases, with 7 bases of the junction left unmatched. Germline lookup yields CDR1 SGHTA and CDR2 FQGNSA. Clones were read by immunoSEQ multiplex PCR, and TCRdb kept only the in-frame ones, dropping some. The table lists 400,000 to 500,000 clones, roughly 90% of them singletons, with 1.5% to 2% in the top ten. Cohorts were based on clinical histories the participants reported. The sequenced material came from PBMCs or T cells enriched from blood (not recorded which). V gene TRBV7-2 combines with J gene TRBJ2-6; 7 positions agree with TRBD1. The receptor comes from a woman between 40 and 55 years old who had recovered from COVID-19. The CDR3 protein is CASSPTGTYSGANVLTF. CDR3 DNA sequence: TGTGCCAGCAGCCCGACAGGGACCTACTCTGGGGCCAACGTCCTGACTTTC.